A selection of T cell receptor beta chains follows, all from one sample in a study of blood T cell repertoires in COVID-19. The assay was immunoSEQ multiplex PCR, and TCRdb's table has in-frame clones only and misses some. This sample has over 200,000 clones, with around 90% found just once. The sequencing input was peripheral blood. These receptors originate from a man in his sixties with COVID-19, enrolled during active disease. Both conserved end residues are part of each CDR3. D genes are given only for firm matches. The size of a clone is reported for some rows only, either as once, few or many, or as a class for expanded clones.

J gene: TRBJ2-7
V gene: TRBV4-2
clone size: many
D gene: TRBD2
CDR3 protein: CASSQDGTSATYEQYF
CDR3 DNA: TGTGCCAGCAGCCAAGATGGGACTAGCGCGACCTACGAGCAGTACTTC

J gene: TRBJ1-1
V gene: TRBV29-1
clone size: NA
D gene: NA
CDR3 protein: CSETREGDTEAFF
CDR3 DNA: TGCAGCGAGACCCGGGAGGGGGACACTGAAGCTTTCTTT

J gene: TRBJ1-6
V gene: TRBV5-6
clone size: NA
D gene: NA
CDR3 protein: CASSQNAGEYNSPLHF
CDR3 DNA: TGTGCCAGCAGTCAAAACGCCGGGGAATATAATTCACCCCTCCACTTT

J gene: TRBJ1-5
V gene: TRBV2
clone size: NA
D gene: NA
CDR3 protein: CASTREGGGLEQPQHF
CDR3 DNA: TGTGCCAGCACCCGGGAGGGCGGGGGGTTGGAGCAGCCCCAGCATTTT

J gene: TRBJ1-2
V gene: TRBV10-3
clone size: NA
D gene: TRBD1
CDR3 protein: CAIGRGQDYGYTF
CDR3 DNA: TGTGCCATTGGCAGGGGGCAGGACTATGGCTACACCTTC

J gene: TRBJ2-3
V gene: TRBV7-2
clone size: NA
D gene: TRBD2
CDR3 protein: CASSLYPTSGRTDTQYF
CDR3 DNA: TGTGCCAGCAGCTTATATCCGACTAGCGGGCGCACAGATACGCAGTATTTT

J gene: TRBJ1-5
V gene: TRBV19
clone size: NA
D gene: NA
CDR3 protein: CATNDGNQPQHF
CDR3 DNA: TGTGCCACCAACGACGGGAATCAGCCCCAGCATTTT

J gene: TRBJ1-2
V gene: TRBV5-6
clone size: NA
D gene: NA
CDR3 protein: CASSLALGLGYGYTF
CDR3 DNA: TGTGCCAGCAGCTTGGCTCTGGGGCTTGGATATGGCTACACCTTC

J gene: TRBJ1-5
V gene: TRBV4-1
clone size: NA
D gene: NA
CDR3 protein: CASSQVDLGGQPQHF
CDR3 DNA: TGCGCCAGCAGCCAAGTAGACTTGGGGGGTCAGCCCCAGCATTTT

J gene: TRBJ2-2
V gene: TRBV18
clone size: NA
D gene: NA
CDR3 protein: CASSSLSGYTGELFF
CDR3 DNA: TGTGCCAGCTCATCGTTATCAGGATACACCGGGGAGCTGTTTTTT

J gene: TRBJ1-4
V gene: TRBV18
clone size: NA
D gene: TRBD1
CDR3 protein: CASSQLGQVATNEKLFF
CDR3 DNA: TGTGCCAGCTCCCAGTTAGGACAGGTTGCAACTAATGAAAAACTGTTTTTT

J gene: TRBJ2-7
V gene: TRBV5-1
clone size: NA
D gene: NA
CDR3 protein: CASSFSGTPLYEQYF
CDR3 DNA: TGCGCCAGCAGCTTCTCCGGGACACCTTTATACGAGCAGTACTTC

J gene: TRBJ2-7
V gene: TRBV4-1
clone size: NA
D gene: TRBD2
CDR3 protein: CASSRPSGGAYEQYF
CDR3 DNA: TGCGCCAGCAGCCGACCTAGCGGGGGGGCCTACGAGCAGTACTTC

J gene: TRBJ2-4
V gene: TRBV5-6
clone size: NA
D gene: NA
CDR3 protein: CASSFYAYGDIQYF
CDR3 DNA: TGTGCCAGCAGCTTTTATGCATACGGGGACATTCAGTACTTC

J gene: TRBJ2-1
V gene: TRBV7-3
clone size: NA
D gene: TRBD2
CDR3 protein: CASSLRHGPGTSGFTEQFF
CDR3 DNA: TGTGCCAGCAGCTTACGTCACGGCCCCGGGACTAGCGGGTTTACTGAGCAGTTCTTC

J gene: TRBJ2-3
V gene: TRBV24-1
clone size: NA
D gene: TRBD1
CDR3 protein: CATSGWTGGTDTQYF
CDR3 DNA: TGTGCCACCAGTGGCTGGACAGGGGGTACAGATACGCAGTATTTT

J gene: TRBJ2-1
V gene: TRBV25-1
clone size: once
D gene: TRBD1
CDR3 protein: CASSAGGSYNEQFF
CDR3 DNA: TGTGCCAGCAGTGCAGGGGGATCCTACAATGAGCAGTTCTTC

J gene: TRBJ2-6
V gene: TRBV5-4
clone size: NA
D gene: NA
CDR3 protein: CASSWRTASGGANVLTF
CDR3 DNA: TGTGCCAGCAGCTGGAGGACCGCGTCGGGGGGGGCCAACGTCCTGACTTTC

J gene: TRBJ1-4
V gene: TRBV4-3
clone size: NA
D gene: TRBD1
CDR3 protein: CASSQAWTGGEKLFF
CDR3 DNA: TGCGCCAGCAGCCAAGCCTGGACAGGGGGTGAAAAACTGTTTTTT

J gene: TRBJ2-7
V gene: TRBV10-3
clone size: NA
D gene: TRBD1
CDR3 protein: CAISPGTGWSYEQYF
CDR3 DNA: TGTGCCATCAGCCCAGGGACAGGGTGGTCCTACGAGCAGTACTTC

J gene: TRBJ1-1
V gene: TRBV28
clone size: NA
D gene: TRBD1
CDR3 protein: CASSPGQVNTEAFF
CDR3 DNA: TGTGCCAGCAGTCCAGGACAGGTGAACACTGAAGCTTTCTTT

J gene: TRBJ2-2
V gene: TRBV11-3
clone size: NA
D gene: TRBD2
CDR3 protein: CASSSGLTGELFF
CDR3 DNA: TGTGCCAGCAGCTCGGGACTAACCGGGGAGCTGTTTTTT

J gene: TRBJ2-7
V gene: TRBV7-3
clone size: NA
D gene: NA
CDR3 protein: CASSLNAGSYEQYF
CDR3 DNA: TGTGCCAGCAGCTTAAATGCAGGGTCCTACGAGCAGTACTTC

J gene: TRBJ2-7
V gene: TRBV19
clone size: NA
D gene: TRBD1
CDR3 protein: CASSIWTGGTYEQYF
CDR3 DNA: TGTGCCAGTAGTATCTGGACAGGGGGCACCTACGAGCAGTACTTC

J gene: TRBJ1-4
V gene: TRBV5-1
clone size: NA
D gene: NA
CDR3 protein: CASSNAGEREKLFF
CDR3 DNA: TGCGCCAGCAGCAACGCAGGGGAGCGGGAAAAACTGTTTTTT

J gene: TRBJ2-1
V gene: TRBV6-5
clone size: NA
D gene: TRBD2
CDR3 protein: CASSRSGAFYNEQFF
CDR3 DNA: TGTGCCAGCAGCCGTAGCGGGGCGTTCTACAATGAGCAGTTCTTC

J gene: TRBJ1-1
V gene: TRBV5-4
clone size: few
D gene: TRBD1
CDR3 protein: CASSSQMTGDTEAFF
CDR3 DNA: TGTGCCAGCAGCTCCCAGATGACAGGGGACACTGAAGCTTTCTTT

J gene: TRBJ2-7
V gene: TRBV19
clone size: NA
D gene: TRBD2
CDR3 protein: CASTSRLAGGEQYF
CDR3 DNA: TGTGCCAGTACCTCTCGACTAGCGGGGGGAGAGCAGTACTTC

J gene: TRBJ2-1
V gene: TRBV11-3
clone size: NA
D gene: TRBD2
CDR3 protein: CASSLEGTSNEQFF
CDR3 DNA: TGTGCCAGCAGCCTAGAAGGGACTAGCAATGAGCAGTTCTTC

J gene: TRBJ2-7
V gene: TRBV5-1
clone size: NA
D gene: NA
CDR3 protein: CASSSFSSQTYEQYF
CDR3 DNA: TGCGCCAGCAGCTCCTTCTCCAGTCAGACCTACGAGCAGTACTTC

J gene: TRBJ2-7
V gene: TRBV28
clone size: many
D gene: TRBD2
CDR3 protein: CASNQASGSLYEQYF
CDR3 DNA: TGTGCCAGCAACCAGGCTAGCGGGAGTCTGTACGAGCAGTACTTC

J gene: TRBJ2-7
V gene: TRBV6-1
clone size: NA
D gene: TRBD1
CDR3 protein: CASSDPGQPSYEQYF
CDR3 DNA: TGTGCCAGCAGTGATCCGGGACAGCCCTCCTACGAGCAGTACTTC

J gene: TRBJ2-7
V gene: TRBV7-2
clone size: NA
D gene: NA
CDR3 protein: CASSPQGGGEQYF
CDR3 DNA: TGTGCCAGCAGCCCACAGGGGGGGGGAGAGCAGTACTTC

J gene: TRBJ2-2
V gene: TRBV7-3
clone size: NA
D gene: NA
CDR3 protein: CASSLQGTNTGELFF
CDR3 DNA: TGTGCCAGCAGCCTCCAGGGAACGAACACCGGGGAGCTGTTTTTT

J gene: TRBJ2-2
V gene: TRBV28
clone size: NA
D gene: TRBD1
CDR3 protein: CASTSQGAPPGELFF
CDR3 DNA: TGTGCCAGCACATCACAGGGGGCTCCCCCCGGGGAGCTGTTTTTT

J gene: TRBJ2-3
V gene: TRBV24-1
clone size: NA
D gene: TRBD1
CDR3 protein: CATSEPPGTGGAGTDTQYF
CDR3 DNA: TGTGCCACCAGTGAACCACCCGGGACAGGGGGCGCGGGCACAGATACGCAGTATTTT

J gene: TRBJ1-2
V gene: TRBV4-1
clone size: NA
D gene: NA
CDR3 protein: CASSQDVNRANYGYTF
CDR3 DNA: TGCGCCAGCAGCCAAGATGTTAACAGGGCTAACTATGGCTACACCTTC

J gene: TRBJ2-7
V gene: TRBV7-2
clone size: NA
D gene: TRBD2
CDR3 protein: CASSLQPLAGGYEQYF
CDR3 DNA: TGTGCCAGCAGCTTGCAGCCACTAGCGGGAGGCTACGAGCAGTACTTC

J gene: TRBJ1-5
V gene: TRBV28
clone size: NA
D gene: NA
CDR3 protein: CASRRGGFGTENQPQHF
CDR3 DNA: TGTGCCAGCAGAAGAGGGGGATTCGGGACCGAGAATCAGCCCCAGCATTTT

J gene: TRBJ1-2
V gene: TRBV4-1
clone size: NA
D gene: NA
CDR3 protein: CASSQVGGYGYTF
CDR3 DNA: TGCGCCAGCAGCCAAGTGGGAGGGTATGGCTACACCTTC

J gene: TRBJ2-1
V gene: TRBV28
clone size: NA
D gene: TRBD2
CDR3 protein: CASSTKREFDYNEQFF
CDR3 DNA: TGTGCCAGCAGTACGAAGCGGGAGTTCGACTACAATGAGCAGTTCTTC

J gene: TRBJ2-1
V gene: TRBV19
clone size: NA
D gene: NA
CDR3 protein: CASSSLKTGSYNEQFF
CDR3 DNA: TGTGCCAGTAGTAGCCTCAAGACGGGCTCCTACAATGAGCAGTTCTTC

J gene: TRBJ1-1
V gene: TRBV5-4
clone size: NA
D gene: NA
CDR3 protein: CASSETGGIEAFF
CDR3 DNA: TGTGCCAGCAGCGAGACGGGGGGCATTGAAGCTTTCTTT

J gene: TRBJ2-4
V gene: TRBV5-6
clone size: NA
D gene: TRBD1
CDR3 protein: CASSKTGVLAKNIQYF
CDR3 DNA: TGTGCCAGCAGCAAGACAGGGGTGCTAGCCAAAAACATTCAGTACTTC

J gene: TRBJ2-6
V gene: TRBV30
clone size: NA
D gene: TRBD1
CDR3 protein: CAWSVLHRGSSGANVLTF
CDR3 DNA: TGTGCCTGGAGTGTACTTCACAGGGGGTCCTCTGGGGCCAACGTCCTGACTTTC

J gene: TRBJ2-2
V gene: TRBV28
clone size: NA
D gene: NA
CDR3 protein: CASRVSTGELFF
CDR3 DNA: TGTGCCAGCAGGGTTAGCACCGGGGAGCTGTTTTTT

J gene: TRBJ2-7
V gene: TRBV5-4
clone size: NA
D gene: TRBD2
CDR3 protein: CASSPGLAGIQYEQYF
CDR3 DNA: TGTGCCAGCAGCCCAGGCCTAGCGGGAATACAGTACGAGCAGTACTTC

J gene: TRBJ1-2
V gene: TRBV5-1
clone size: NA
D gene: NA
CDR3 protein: CASSLGDRNYGYTF
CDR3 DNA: TGCGCCAGCAGCTTAGGTGACAGGAACTATGGCTACACCTTC

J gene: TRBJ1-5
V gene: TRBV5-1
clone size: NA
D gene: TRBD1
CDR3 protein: CASSLRQGESPQHF
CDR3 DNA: TGCGCCAGCAGCCTACGACAGGGTGAATCTCCCCAGCATTTT